This TCR beta chain was captured in a study of OX40 agonist ivuxolimab in advanced cancers. Background for the entire study: Ivuxolimab was an agonistic, fully human IgG2 monoclonal antibody directed against OX40 (CD134), a costimulatory receptor. The point of sequencing TCRbeta in the periphery was to test whether ivuxolimab changed TCR sequence diversity and drove clonal T-cell expansion. Patients were allowed to have had prior anti-PD-1, anti-PD-L1 or anti-CTLA-4 therapy, and more than 30% of the dose-escalation patients had previously received checkpoint inhibitors. The monotherapy dose-escalation portion (N of about 50 patients) of the phase I ivuxolimab trial is reported in the paper. Intravenous ivuxolimab was administered to patients every 2 weeks at six dose levels: 0.01, 0.1, 0.3, 1.5, 3 and 10 mg/kg. Among the approximately 50 dose-escalation patients, approximately 20 had hepatocellular carcinoma, around 15 melanoma, 9 renal cell carcinoma and 9 head and neck cancer. In the dose-escalation cohort, 70% to 85% of patients were male, and the mean age was approximately 60 years, with a range of about 20 to 79. Partial responses occurred in three dose-escalation patients, of whom one had hepatocellular carcinoma and two had cutaneous melanoma.

Study-level results and caveats: Low levels of normalized T-cell clonal expansion were also seen in some patients who did not respond. In the 0.1-3.0 mg/kg groups, partial responders were among the patients with the lowest normalized peripheral clonal expansion, particularly in CD8+ T cells. At doses of 0.1 to 3.0 mg/kg, clonal expansion of both CD4+ and CD8+ T cells in blood was seen between baseline and week 6. After ivuxolimab, CD8+ T cells had more expanded clones than CD4+ T cells on average. The antigen specificity of the clonally expanded peripheral T cells was not determined.

To sequence the TCRbeta CDR3 region, genomic DNA was isolated from the sorted cells. TCRbeta CDR3 regions were sequenced using the immunoSEQ Assay. TCRdb provides this immuneACCESS table in a form limited to in-frame rearrangements. Some clones are lacking; in checked studies, under half of them reflect an unresolved V gene, and why the rest are absent is not known. The sample includes more than 65,000 clones, with just under 80% observed a single time. Roughly 4.9% of the sample lies in the top ten. The trial excluded patients who had a history of autoimmune disease or were on systemic immunosuppression. Peripheral blood for TCR sequencing was drawn from every dose cohort at baseline, at cycle 4 day 1 and at cycle 7 day 1. Samples came from an open-label, multicenter, first-in-human phase I dose-escalation trial of ivuxolimab. Adults with locally advanced or metastatic head and neck squamous cell, hepatocellular, melanoma or renal cell carcinoma were enrolled in the trial. Before TCR sequencing, CD4+ T cells and CD8+ T cells from peripheral blood were sorted into separate populations.

As to this clone: The clone's antigen remains unknown. The input lacks base qualities; no much larger clone sits a single base away.

The germline V gene encodes CDR1 SGHDN and CDR2 FVKESK. Germline trimming: 6 bases from V, 5 bases from J; junction bases outside gene matches: 11. The CDR3 spans 15 residues, from the cysteine through the phenylalanine. Only the CDR3 part of the read is kept: 45 bases, read in frame from the first base. The V and J genes are TRBV14 and TRBJ2-5, with 8 central nucleotides matching TRBD2. The sample consisted of CD4+ or CD8+ T cells sorted from blood, taken in a trial of the OX40 agonist ivuxolimab. The clonotype was recovered from an adult with an advanced solid tumor such as melanoma, head and neck, liver or kidney cancer. The sequence in DNA is TGTGCCAGCAGTCGGAGCGGGGGTACCGGGGAGACCCAGTACTTC. Its protein product is CASSRSGGTGETQYF.